The 24 T cell receptor beta chains below were found in one sample sequenced in a study of siplizumab effects on memory and regulatory T cells. Kept together in coculture, the mixed lymphocyte reaction cells spent 6 days at 37°C. Profiled with immunoSEQ multiplex PCR; TCRdb holds only in-frame clones, not every one. The data hold roughly 18,000 clones, with approximately 50% observed a single time. Their antigen targets remain unknown. Sequencing was performed on CFSE-low (dividing) CD4+ T cells sorted from an allogeneic mixed lymphocyte reaction. The receptors originated from a human donor in good health; the cells came from an allogeneic mixed lymphocyte reaction.

This clone is medium-sized by share. V is TRBV28 and J is TRBJ1-5; D uncertain. V was cut by 4 bases and J by 6 bases, with 13 bases left in between. The CDR3 runs 14 residues. Per the germline V gene, CDR1 is MDHEN and CDR2 is SYDVKM. The CDR3 loop is CASSSGGSGQPQHF. The CDR3 coding sequence is TGTGCCAGCAGTTCCGGCGGTTCGGGTCAGCCCCAGCATTTT.

The chain uses TRBV5-5 and TRBJ1-5; D unclear. CDR1 is SGHKS and CDR2 is YYEKEE in the germline V gene (reference sequence). V was shortened by 1 base and J by 0 bases, with 14 bases between the two germline ends. The length of the CDR3 is 17 residues. The CDR3 bases are TGTGCCAGCAGCTTGAGATTTTGGGAGAATAGCAATCAGCCCCAGCATTTT. It translates to CASSLRFWENSNQPQHF.

V and J are TRBV5-1 and TRBJ2-1; 12 bases fit TRBD2. CDR1 is SGHRS and CDR2 is YFSETQ in the germline V gene. The V segment lost 5 bases and the J segment 8 bases; nucleotides outside the gene matches: 11. CDR3 length equals 16 residues. The CDR3 loop reads CASRPAPLAGGDEQFF. Here the CDR3 DNA reads TGCGCCAGCAGGCCAGCCCCCCTAGCGGGGGGGGATGAGCAGTTCTTC.

V usage is TRBV5-1 and J usage is TRBJ2-3; D is ambiguous. Germline V lookup: CDR1 SGHRS, CDR2 YFSETQ. The CDR3 is made up of 16 amino acids. With 3 bases removed from V and 4 bases from J, the gap between germline ends came to 18 bases. The CDR3 region is CASSSPASNEADTQYF. CDR3 nucleotides: TGCGCCAGCAGCTCCCCTGCGAGCAATGAAGCAGATACGCAGTATTTT. The full variable domain, completed using reference TRBV5-1 and TRBJ2-3, is KAGVTQTPRYLIKTRGQQVTLSCSPISGHRSVSWYQQTPGQGLQFLFEYFSETQRNKGNFPGRFSGRQFSNSRSEMNVSTLELGDSALYLCASSSPASNEADTQYFGPGTRLTVL.

This clone showed up just a few times. The rearrangement links TRBV6-5 to TRBJ2-5, with D possibly matching TRBD2 (7 bases). CDR3 length: 14 amino acids. V shed 2 bases and J shed 5 bases, with 12 bases lying between them. Germline CDR1 and CDR2: MNHEY and SVGAGI. CDR3 bases: TGTGCCAGCAGTTACGGGGGGGCCTTTGAGACCCAGTACTTC. The encoded protein is CASSYGGAFETQYF.

The genes are TRBV4-2 and TRBJ1-3; D is ambiguous. In germline, CDR1 is LGHNA, CDR2 YNFKEQ. The length of the CDR3 is 17 residues. The V gene lost 0 bases and the J gene lost 0 bases, with 12 bases spanning the gap. The CDR3 nucleotides are TGTGCCAGCAGCCAAGAGATCAGTTCGCTCTCTGGAAACACCATATATTTT. This sequence encodes CASSQEISSLSGNTIYF.

This chain uses TRBV6-6 with TRBJ1-2; TRBD1 agrees at 8 bases. Germline CDR1 and CDR2: MNHNY and SVGAGI (reference sequence). The CDR3 spans 14 residues. V shed 0 bases and J 6 bases; nucleotides not matched to a gene: 3. The CDR3 region has the DNA TGTGCCAGCAGTTACTCGACAGGGGAGGATGGCTACACCTTC. Translation gives CASSYSTGEDGYTF.

The rearrangement joins TRBV23-1 to TRBJ1-1; 7 bases are shared with TRBD1. TRBV23-1 is labeled an ORF, and its function is uncertain. This CDR3 region has 16 residues. V shed 4 bases and J 0 bases; nucleotides not matched to a gene: 8. For the CDR3, the DNA is TGCGCCAGCAGTCTCGGACAGGACCGCATGAACACTGAAGCTTTCTTT. Protein product: CASSLGQDRMNTEAFF.

The genes are TRBV2 and TRBJ2-2; D is perhaps TRBD2 (6 bases). V was trimmed by 5 bases and J by 1 base, leaving 8 bases between them. In germline, CDR1 is SNHLY, CDR2 FYNNEI. This CDR3 is built from 14 residues. The CDR3 DNA reads TGTGCCAGCAGTCGACTAGTGAACACCGGGGAGCTGTTTTTT. This encodes CASSRLVNTGELFF.

In its sample, this clone was seen a few times. The chain is built from TRBV10-3 and TRBJ2-1; D is perhaps TRBD1 (5 bases). Germline CDR1 and CDR2: ENHRY and SYGVKD. V was clipped by 3 bases and J by 4 bases, with 13 bases between them. The CDR3 extends over 15 amino acids. CDR3 in amino acids: CAISENLGHYNEQFF. The DNA for the CDR3 is TGTGCCATCAGTGAAAATTTAGGACATTACAATGAGCAGTTCTTC.

The V call is TRBV6-1, the J call TRBJ1-1; 7 bases align to TRBD1. J was trimmed by 1 base and V by 6 bases; bases with no gene match: 8. This CDR3 has 15 amino acids. CDR1 and CDR2 (germline): MNHNS, SASEGT. The CDR3 nucleotides read TGTGCCAGCAGCCGACAGGGTGGTTGGAACACTGAAGCTTTCTTT. Translating it yields CASSRQGGWNTEAFF.

This clone was observed a few times. The chain carries TRBV19 and TRBJ2-2, with D perhaps matching TRBD1 (7 bases). The CDR3 is 14 residues long. Germline values: CDR1 LNHDA, CDR2 SQIVND (reference sequence). V lost 4 bases, J lost 13 bases, and 19 bases lay in between. The CDR3 nucleotides read TGTGCCAGTAGTACCCGACAGGGTGGGGGGTCGCTGTTTTTT. It yields the protein CASSTRQGGGSLFF. The full variable domain, completed using reference TRBV19 and TRBJ2-2, is DGGITQSPKYLFRKEGQNVTLSCEQNLNHDAMYWYRQDPGQGLRLIYYSQIVNDFQKGDIAEGYSVSREKKESFPLTVTSAQKNPTAFYLCASSTRQGGGSLFFGEGSRLTVL.

CDR3 amino acids: CASSSDRFNSPLHF. CDR3 in DNA: TGTGCCAGCAGCTCGGACAGATTTAATTCACCCCTCCACTTT. The rearrangement joins TRBV5-4 to TRBJ1-6; possible D gene TRBD1, 6 bases. V shed 3 bases and J shed 6 bases, with 10 bases lying between them. Germline CDR1 SGHNT, CDR2 YYREEE (reference sequence). This CDR3 is 14 amino acids long.

This chain links TRBV19 with TRBJ2-3; 8 bases map to TRBD1. This CDR3 spans 16 amino acids. V gave up 5 bases and J gave up 6 bases; unmatched junction bases: 13. Germline V lookup: CDR1 LNHDA, CDR2 SQIVND (reference sequence). CDR3: CASSDHRGETVDTQYF. As DNA, the CDR3 is TGTGCCAGTAGTGACCACAGGGGGGAAACAGTGGATACGCAGTATTTT.

The chain combines TRBV28 with TRBJ2-3; D is undetermined. This CDR3 is built from 12 residues. The V gene's germline CDR1 is MDHEN and CDR2 SYDVKM. With 2 bases removed from V and 10 bases from J, the gap between germline ends came to 10 bases. The CDR3 protein is CASSLGRYSQYF. The DNA of the CDR3 is TGTGCCAGCAGTTTAGGGCGGTATTCGCAGTATTTT.

V is TRBV23-1 and J is TRBJ2-6; D uncertain. TRBV23-1 is labeled an ORF, and its function is uncertain. This CDR3 comprises 16 residues. V lost 3 bases and J 0 bases, leaving 9 bases between the germline ends. The CDR3 DNA sequence: TGCGCCAGCAGTCATGGGGTGGCCTCTGGGGCCAACGTCCTGACTTTC. Translation gives CASSHGVASGANVLTF.

The sample holds a few counts of this clone. The sample carries other DNA sequences with the same CDR3. The chain is built from TRBV28 and TRBJ1-2; the D gene is possibly TRBD1 (6 bases). Looked up from germline, CDR1 is MDHEN and CDR2 is SYDVKM. The CDR3 is 12 residues long. Trimming stripped 2 bases from V and 5 bases from J, with 6 bases between. The CDR3 bases are TGTGCCAGCAGTTTAAGGGGGTATGGCTACACCTTC. Translation gives CASSLRGYGYTF.

CDR3 amino acids: CASSKATGKNYEQYF. The CDR3 nucleotides are TGTGCCAGCAGCAAAGCGACGGGAAAGAACTACGAGCAGTACTTC. This chain joins TRBV21-1 and TRBJ2-5; TRBD2 is the table's D call and was not checked against the DNA. The last part of the DNA fits TRBJ2-7 better; the J call may be wrong. TRBV21-1 is listed as a pseudogene. The length of the CDR3 is 15 residues.

The rearrangement uses TRBV7-2 and TRBJ2-5; tentative D call: TRBD2 (5 bases). V gave up 1 base and J gave up 5 bases, with 8 bases separating them. The CDR3 spans 13 residues. Germline V lookup: CDR1 SGHTA, CDR2 FQGNSA. The DNA of the CDR3 is TGTGCCAGCAGCTTAGATACGGGGGAGACCCAGTACTTC. It is translated as CASSLDTGETQYF.

J is TRBJ2-3 and V is TRBV19; no definite D call. CDR1 LNHDA and CDR2 SQIVND come from the germline V gene (reference sequence). The V end lost 9 bases, the J end lost 4 bases, and 17 bases lay between the germline ends. The CDR3 sequence is 14 residues long. The CDR3 sequence is CASTFGQAADTQYF. The CDR3, as DNA: TGTGCCAGCACATTCGGGCAGGCAGCAGATACGCAGTATTTT.

This chain uses TRBV7-9 with TRBJ2-1; possibly TRBD2 for D (7 bases). Germline V gives CDR1 SEHNR, CDR2 FQNEAQ (reference sequence). Trimming cost V 1 base and J 0 bases, with 13 bases left between them. This CDR3 is built from 17 residues. CDR3 protein: CASSLVAGAYSYNEQFF. The CDR3 DNA reads TGTGCCAGCAGCTTAGTCGCGGGGGCCTACTCCTACAATGAGCAGTTCTTC.

The chain combines TRBV6-5 with TRBJ2-3; no definite D call. Trimming removed 7 bases at V and 4 bases at J, with 12 bases between. Germline CDR1 and CDR2: MNHEY and SVGAGI. The length of the CDR3 is 13 residues. The CDR3 here is CASKPSVADTQYF. The CDR3, as DNA: TGTGCCAGCAAGCCCTCAGTGGCAGATACGCAGTATTTT.

The V gene is TRBV6-5, the J gene TRBJ2-7, with D unresolved. Trimming took off 6 bases at V and 4 bases at J, with 10 bases between the two ends. Germline loops: CDR1 MNHEY, CDR2 SVGAGI. This CDR3 spans 12 amino acids. Written as DNA, the CDR3 is TGTGCCAGCAGCAACGGGCTTTACGAGCAGTACTTC. It encodes CASSNGLYEQYF.

Sample share makes this clone medium-sized. The chain links TRBV18 to TRBJ2-7; TRBD2 aligns across 9 bases. This CDR3 region has 15 residues. Trimming took 3 bases from V and 2 from J; bases not matched to a gene: 5. CDR1 and CDR2 (germline): KGHSH, LQKENI. CDR3 sequence (DNA): TGTGCCAGCTCACCGCTAGCGGGGCTTACCTACGAGCAGTACTTC. It yields the protein CASSPLAGLTYEQYF.